These T cell receptor beta chains were read from a single sample in a study of neoadjuvant anti-PD-1 for oral cavity cancer. The data were produced by immunoSEQ multiplex PCR, yet TCRdb's version contains in-frame clones alone and is incomplete. The sample holds almost 7,000 clones; roughly 74% are singletons and the top ten take about 2.5%. Sequenced here: PBMCs, sampled before nivolumab (anti-PD-1) treatment. The receptors stem from a person between 40 and 85 years old with oral cavity squamous cell carcinoma. Each CDR3 is given with its conserved first and last residue. The order of the fields is D gene, V gene, clone size, J gene, CDR3 protein, CDR3 DNA. The D gene is left open where the match is weak. The listing skips clone size in some rows; elsewhere it reads once, few, many or a size class.

>TRBD2|TRBV19|-|TRBJ2-1
CASSTGLAGADEQFF
TGTGCCAGTAGTACGGGACTAGCGGGGGCAGATGAGCAGTTCTTC
>-|TRBV6-4|-|TRBJ2-6
CASSDDIATGANVLTF
TGTGCCAGCAGTGACGACATTGCTACTGGGGCCAACGTCCTGACTTTC
>-|TRBV30|once|TRBJ1-2
CASSLGYGYTF
TGTGCCTCGTCTCTTGGCTATGGCTACACCTTC
>-|TRBV9|-|TRBJ2-7
CASGKQGGEQYF
TGTGCCAGCGGTAAACAGGGAGGCGAGCAGTACTTC
>-|TRBV29-1|-|TRBJ2-2
CSVEDQGLRELFF
TGCAGCGTTGAAGATCAGGGGCTGAGGGAGCTGTTTTTT
>-|TRBV30|-|TRBJ2-1
CAWSSWTGNEQFF
TGTGCCTGGAGTTCCTGGACGGGGAATGAGCAGTTCTTC
>-|TRBV5-1|-|TRBJ2-7
CASSLAARDGGINEQHF
TGCGCCAGCAGCTTGGCCGCCCGGGACGGGGGCATCAACGAGCAGCACTTC
>-|TRBV7-2|-|TRBJ1-5
CASSLRVGVDQPQHF
TGTGCCAGCAGCCTCAGGGTGGGGGTTGATCAGCCCCAGCATTTT
>-|TRBV5-1|-|TRBJ2-1
CASSLDADNEQFF
TGCGCCAGCAGCCTGGATGCAGATAATGAGCAGTTCTTC
>-|TRBV19|-|TRBJ1-1
CASRTDSYRSSEAFF
TGTGCCAGTAGGACGGATTCCTACAGGAGTTCGGAAGCTTTCTTT
>TRBD2|TRBV5-4|-|TRBJ2-2
CASSPGGGNTGELFF
TGTGCCAGCAGCCCGGGGGGGGGAAACACCGGGGAGCTGTTTTTT
>TRBD1|TRBV7-9|few|TRBJ1-1
CASSLVGQGGGMNTEAFF
TGTGCCAGCAGCTTAGTAGGACAGGGAGGAGGGATGAACACTGAAGCTTTCTTT
>-|TRBV2|few|TRBJ1-6
CASSERTTSSPLHF
TGTGCCAGCAGTGAACGGACCACGAGTTCACCCCTCCACTTT
>-|TRBV6-6|-|TRBJ2-7
CASSYGVGSTYEQYF
TGTGCCAGCAGTTATGGAGTAGGGTCGACCTACGAGCAGTACTTC
>TRBD1|TRBV28|-|TRBJ1-2
CASSYGQVDGYTF
TGTGCCAGCAGCTACGGACAGGTGGATGGCTACACCTTC
>-|TRBV7-8|-|TRBJ2-5
CASSSRETQYF
TGTGCCAGCAGCTCTCGAGAGACCCAGTACTTC
>-|TRBV6-1|-|TRBJ1-1
CASSADTVGGTEAFF
TGTGCCAGCAGTGCGGATACAGTGGGAGGGACTGAAGCTTTCTTT
>TRBD1|TRBV19|-|TRBJ1-6
CASSISGQGVGSPLHF
TGTGCCAGTAGTATATCCGGACAGGGGGTGGGATCACCCCTCCACTTT
>TRBD1|TRBV15|-|TRBJ1-1
CATSRRDRGWGFNTEAFF
TGTGCCACCAGCAGACGGGACAGGGGTTGGGGTTTTAACACTGAAGCTTTCTTT
>-|TRBV27|-|TRBJ1-2
CASSLDHLTADLYGYTF
TGTGCCAGCAGTCTAGACCACCTGACAGCGGACCTATATGGCTACACCTTC
>-|TRBV7-6|-|TRBJ1-1
CASSHLQENTEAFF
TGTGCCAGCAGCCATCTACAGGAGAACACTGAAGCTTTCTTT